These 9 T cell receptor beta chains were sequenced from one sample in a study of CD8+ T cells in alopecia areata. RNA extraction was followed by reverse transcription into cDNA, which acted as the sequencing template. Data came from immunoSEQ multiplex PCR; TCRdb stores just in-frame clones and leaves some out. In the table there are approximately 170,000 clones, about three fifths of which are singletons. The treatment was: oral pan-JAK inhibitor, 5-10 mg twice daily. The specimen was CD4+ T cells sorted from blood, collected at week 4, from a patient treated with tofacitinib. These receptors were taken from a human donor with alopecia areata.

CDR3 sequence: CASSYSGGAEAFF. CDR3 DNA: TGTGCCAGCAGTTATTCGGGGGGGGCTGAAGCTTTCTTT. The J gene is TRBJ1-1, the V gene TRBV7-8; D may be TRBD1 (5 bases). Deletions cut 6 bases from V and 6 bases from J, with 14 bases between. Per germline, CDR1 SGHVS and CDR2 FQNEAQ. CDR3 size: 13 residues.

The CDR3 bases are TGTGCCAGCAGTCCGCCACTTGGGGAGACCCAGTACTTC. Amino acid sequence: CASSPPLGETQYF. This sequence joins TRBV27 and TRBJ2-5; unclear D gene. CDR1 and CDR2 from the germline V gene are MNHEY and SMNVEV (reference sequence). Trimming shortened V by 5 bases and J by 5 bases, and 12 bases separated the two germline ends. CDR3 length equals 13 residues.

This sequence joins TRBV30 and TRBJ1-2; D is unresolved. Germline assignment: CDR1 GTSNPN and CDR2 SVGIG (reference sequence). V lost 4 bases to trimming and J lost 2 bases, with 11 bases between them. This CDR3 is 13 amino acids long. The CDR3 sequence: CAWIQDGNYGYTF. The CDR3 bases are TGTGCCTGGATTCAGGACGGGAACTATGGCTACACCTTC.

This clone was detected a few times. V and J are TRBV9 and TRBJ1-5; D ambiguous. The ends were cut back, 1 base at V and 7 bases at J, with 30 bases in the middle. CDR3 length: 20 amino acids. Germline V gives CDR1 SGDLS, CDR2 YYNGEE. CDR3 DNA sequence: TGTGCCAGCAGCGTAAATGGGGTCAGGTGGAAGGCCCCCCTCGGGCAGCCCCAGCATTTT. The encoded protein is CASSVNGVRWKAPLGQPQHF. Based on the CDR3 plus reference TRBV9 and TRBJ1-5, the full variable domain is DSGVTQTPKHLITATGQRVTLRCSPRSGDLSVYWYQQSLDQGLQFLIQYYNGEERAKGNILERFSAQQFPDLHSELNLSSLELGDSALYFCASSVNGVRWKAPLGQPQHFGDGTRLSIL.

This chain uses TRBV30 with TRBJ1-5; D gene unclear. The CDR3 contains 14 residues. The germline V and J ends were trimmed by 0 bases and 7 bases, with 13 bases remaining between them. Germline-derived CDR1 and CDR2 are GTSNPN and SVGIG (reference sequence). CDR3 coding DNA: TGTGCCTGGAGTGTTTCCCGGAGAAGGCAGCCCCAGCATTTT. Amino acid sequence: CAWSVSRRRQPQHF.

This clone is a singleton in its sample. The chain is built from TRBV28 and TRBJ1-2; the D is unclear. Germline assignment: CDR1 MDHEN and CDR2 SYDVKM. The CDR3 length is 15 residues. V lost 11 bases and J 0 bases, leaving 19 bases between the germline ends. The DNA of the CDR3 is TGTGCCCACGGTGTGAAATCAGGAACTAACTATGGCTACACCTTC. Its protein product is CAHGVKSGTNYGYTF.

The chain uses TRBV5-1 and TRBJ2-2, with D unclear. V shed 1 base and J shed 3 bases, with 7 bases lying between them. The CDR3 length is 14 residues. Germline V lookup: CDR1 SGHRS, CDR2 YFSETQ. The DNA of the CDR3 is TGCGCCAGCAGCTTGCGACTTGACACCGGGGAGCTGTTTTTT. Its protein product is CASSLRLDTGELFF.

This clone was seen only once. V usage is TRBV30 and J usage is TRBJ2-1, with D unresolved. This CDR3 is 15 amino acids long. V shed 2 bases and J shed 2 bases, with 13 bases lying between them. Germline CDR1 and CDR2: GTSNPN and SVGIG (reference sequence). This chain's CDR3 is CAWSLVSLPYNEQFF. The DNA of the CDR3 is TGTGCCTGGAGTCTCGTCTCTCTGCCCTACAATGAGCAGTTCTTC.

The chain carries TRBV7-9 and TRBJ1-1; 9 bases are shared with TRBD1. The junction had 13 bases not matched to a gene; V was cut back by 10 bases and J by 4 bases. Germline CDR1 is SEHNR and CDR2 is FQNEAQ (reference sequence). This CDR3 is 15 amino acids long. The CDR3 nucleotides read TGTGCCAACATTTGCCGGGACAGGGAGGGCACTGAAGCTTTCTTT. Encoded protein: CANICRDREGTEAFF.